This TCR beta chain came from a study of T cells in Graves' hyperthyroidism and ophthalmopathy (dated by TCRdb to 2018 to 2020). Turning to the overall study: Peripheral blood samples were taken at the time of initial diagnosis, prior to any treatment. To identify distinguishing TCR V-J signatures, a discovery cohort of around 100 patients was used, comprising 43 with Graves' ophthalmopathy and some 60 with stable Graves' hyperthyroidism. Whether ophthalmopathy could be predicted prospectively was tested in an independent validation cohort made up of 18 to 20 hyperthyroidism patients plus 17 patients who later progressed to ophthalmopathy. The approximately 100 discovery patients were randomly divided into training and test sets at a 7:3 ratio. In addition, the study compared T-cell repertoires in thyroid tissue and in blood from several Graves' hyperthyroidism patients. After sampling, hyperthyroidism patients received methimazole starting at 30 mg daily, and ophthalmopathy patients received high-dose intravenous methylprednisolone. According to the paper, TCR Vbeta CDR3 sequencing was carried out on roughly 130 peripheral blood samples, which came from over 40 ophthalmopathy, fewer than 80 hyperthyroidism and about 17 progressor patients.

For this clonotype: Which antigen it targets is not known. This sequence may be a read error, since a much larger clone differs from it by one base. Lacking the conserved final phenylalanine or tryptophan, this CDR3 likely reflects a read error.

Amplification of TCR beta CDR3 regions was carried out from RNA transcripts. The TCR CDR3 was subjected to a first round of RT-PCR using the HTBI primer set and the Qiagen OneStep RT-PCR kit. Libraries were constructed in a second round of multiplex PCR, after which size selection and purification were performed. Paired-end sequencing of the libraries was performed with 100 bp reads on an Illumina HiSeq2000. On the authors' methods: SOAPnuke was used to process the raw data, with reads discarded if the reads contained adapters or uncalled bases, had a mean Phred below 15, or lacked an exact constant-primer or identifier match. High-quality paired reads were merged using COPE v1.2.5, and each unique nucleotide sequence was defined as a clonotype. Clonotypes were aligned to IMGT TRBV, TRBD and TRBJ reference segments using MiTCR v1.1. Only V-J combinations with frequency above 0.0001, covering about 99% of repertoires, were analysed. A TCS score was defined as the ratio of F50 (clonal expansion) to E x V (chaos), with BLOSUM62-based TCRdist applied between CDR3 peptides within each V-J. Welch's t-statistics and random forest reduced roughly 500 V-J features to roughly 13, which were used in a naive Bayes classifier (R e1071). Thyroid-blood repertoire similarity was quantified with the Morisita-Horn index. In TCRdb, the public reads were trimmed at Q25 with fastp and aligned with MiXCR, with productive beta chains retained. Each entry is one CDR3 protein sequence, shown with its most common DNA and genes. TCRdb, not the authors, supplied the V and J calls. This sample holds around 720,000 distinct CDR3 sequences; about a third were observed only once. The ten largest clones represent 30% to 40% of the sample.

Beyond this particular receptor, the publication reports: Ophthalmopathy was separated from stable hyperthyroidism by a 13 V-J signature model, with just over 85% sensitivity and approximately 84% specificity obtained in cross-validation and 80%/75% obtained in testing. Sample size was not statistically predetermined, and blinding of investigators to group allocation was not performed. Blood samples also contained most of the expanded thyroid clonotypes (frequency above 0.001), which suggests that blood repertoires may reflect thyroid immune responses. In validation, progression to ophthalmopathy was predicted by the model with around 70% sensitivity and roughly 72% specificity, a median of approximately 6.5 months before onset.

Germline trimming: 7 bases from V, 0 bases from J; junction bases outside gene matches: 5. The germline V gene encodes CDR1 MNHNS and CDR2 SASEGT. Both ends counted, the CDR3 spans 14 residues. Just the 42-base CDR3 DNA is kept, in frame starting at base 1. A patient counted as having stable Graves' hyperthyroidism if no progression to ophthalmopathy occurred over 18 months of follow-up. Hyperthyroidism patients were newly diagnosed, with disease duration under 2 months, and aged 18 to 65 years. Patients with uncontrolled infections, other autoimmune diseases, pregnancy or lactation were excluded. Diagnoses were established on the basis of clinical symptoms, serum thyroxine and TRAb, thyroid ultrasound, and orbital computed tomography. PBMCs were isolated from approximately 10 ml of fresh peripheral blood by Ficoll-Paque density gradient centrifugation. Total RNA was extracted using Trizol reagent, and RNA quality was assessed on an Agilent 2100 Bioanalyzer.

This TCR was sampled from a middle-aged woman with Graves' hyperthyroidism. The sequencing sample was made of blood. The rearrangement combines TRBV6-1 with TRBJ2-5; 7 bases in the middle match TRBD2. The DNA reads as follows: TGTGCCAGCACCGTAGGGACTAACCAAGAGACCCAGTACATC. Translated, it gives CASTVGTNQETQYI.